This T cell receptor (beta chain) was recovered during a study of shared clonotypes between healthy human individuals. The overall study: For every donor, three CD4 naive, three CD4 memory, two CD8 naive and one CD8 memory plates were used.

The V end was cut by 5 bases, the J end by 7 bases, with 21 bases between. Looked up from germline, CDR1 is MDHEN and CDR2 is SYDVKM. The CDR3 sequence is 15 residues long. Here immunoSEQ multiplex PCR was the method, and the copy in TCRdb shows in-frame clones only, minus some. The table includes 600,000 to 700,000 clones, 73% detected once. Into CD45RA+ naive and CD45RA-negative memory subsets, the CD4+ cells were split. As to this clone: Antigen unknown.

Study results and limitations: Researchers found naive subsets generally carried larger estimated richness than memory subsets. The study found lower generation probabilities in non-shared clonotypes than in those shared by all four donors.

The clonotype comes from a woman in her twenties or thirties in good health. The chain couples TRBV28 to TRBJ2-7; D not resolved. Specimen: memory CD4+ T cells sorted from blood. Indicated subset: CD45RA-negative fraction. CDR3 nucleotide sequence: TGTGCCAGCAGTCCAAGGTCCCTACCCAGTCGGGAGCAGTACTTC. It yields the protein CASSPRSLPSREQYF.